This passage covers 10 T cell receptor beta chains from one sample sequenced in a study of blood T cell repertoires in COVID-19. The data were produced by immunoSEQ multiplex PCR, yet TCRdb's version contains in-frame clones alone and is incomplete. This sample has 70,000 to 95,000 clones, with about 86% found just once. Sequenced sample: peripheral blood. Every receptor here comes from a woman between 70 and 85 years old with acute or convalescent COVID-19.

V usage is TRBV7-3 and J usage is TRBJ2-1, with TRBD2 identical over 7 bases. Germline values: CDR1 SGHTA, CDR2 FQGTGA. Trimming took 5 bases from V and 0 from J; bases not matched to a gene: 4. CDR3 length: 15 amino acids. The CDR3 loop is CASSKTSDSYNEQFF. CDR3 DNA: TGTGCCAGCAGCAAAACTAGCGACTCCTACAATGAGCAGTTCTTC.

This clone was observed once. As DNA, the CDR3 is TGTGCCAGCAGTTACGGCAGGGGGGCCAACGAGCAGTACTTC. Translated: CASSYGRGANEQYF. This sequence joins TRBV6-5 and TRBJ2-7; a weak D match, TRBD1 (7 bases). CDR1 and CDR2 from the germline V gene are MNHEY and SVGAGI. V lost 2 bases, J lost 5 bases, and 13 bases lay in between. CDR3 length: 14 residues.

This chain uses TRBV6-6 with TRBJ2-5, with 13 bases aligning to TRBD2. The CDR3 is 18 amino acids. Germline assignment: CDR1 MNHNY and CDR2 SVGAGI (reference sequence). V trimming: 6 bases; J trimming: 3 bases; junction bases outside the gene matches: 13. CDR3: CASSRGLAGELGEETQYF. CDR3 coding DNA: TGTGCCAGCAGCCGAGGACTAGCGGGAGAATTGGGAGAAGAGACCCAGTACTTC.

This chain connects TRBV7-9 to TRBJ1-2, with 9 bases matching TRBD1. This CDR3 spans 17 amino acids. After removal of 4 bases from V and 7 bases from J, the junction contained 16 bases not matched to a gene. Looked up from germline, CDR1 is SEHNR and CDR2 is FQNEAQ (reference sequence). CDR3 in amino acids: CASSSTQPGTGFFGYTF. CDR3 sequence (DNA): TGTGCCAGCAGCTCAACACAACCCGGGACAGGGTTTTTTGGCTACACCTTC.

The CDR3 spells CASSQKGQGTQYF. CDR3 sequence (DNA): TGTGCCAGCAGCCAAAAAGGACAGGGCACGCAGTATTTT. The chain combines TRBV3-1 (or the pseudogene TRBV3-2) with TRBJ2-3, with 8 nucleotides matching TRBD1. J gave up 9 bases and V 2 bases, and 4 bases lay outside the gene matches. Germline V gives CDR1 LGHDT, CDR2 YNNKEL (reference sequence). CDR3 length: 13 amino acids.

This chain joins TRBV15 and TRBJ2-4; 10 bases fit TRBD2. The germline V gene has CDR1 LNHNV and CDR2 YYDKDF (reference sequence). V was pared by 3 bases and J by 6 bases, with 8 bases of the junction left unmatched. The CDR3 consists of 16 residues. In DNA, the CDR3 is TGTGCCACCAGCAGGCAAGCGGGAGGGCCTAGAAACATTCAGTACTTC. It codes for CATSRQAGGPRNIQYF.

This rearrangement joins TRBV30 to TRBJ2-1; D perhaps matches TRBD1 (5 bases). The CDR3 consists of 14 residues. CDR1 is GTSNPN and CDR2 is SVGIG in the germline V gene (reference sequence). V was shortened by 5 bases and J by 2 bases, with 13 bases between the two germline ends. CDR3 in amino acids: CAWADTSPYNEQFF. The CDR3 DNA reads as TGTGCCTGGGCGGACACGTCGCCCTACAATGAGCAGTTCTTC.

The V call is TRBV25-1, the J call TRBJ2-2, with D possibly being TRBD1 (6 bases). The CDR3 totals 14 residues. The germline V gene has CDR1 MGHDK and CDR2 SYGVNS. V shed 8 bases and J shed 9 bases, with 19 bases lying between them. CDR3 protein: CASDPGTPNRELFF. CDR3 sequence (DNA): TGTGCCAGCGACCCAGGGACACCGAATAGGGAGCTGTTTTTT.

V usage is TRBV28 and J usage is TRBJ2-3; 7 bases are shared with TRBD2. The CDR3 is 16 amino acids. Germline CDR1 is MDHEN and CDR2 is SYDVKM. V dropped 2 bases and J dropped 1; count of bases not matched to a gene: 6. CDR3: CASSLGSSGGTDTQYF. The CDR3 nucleotides are TGTGCCAGCAGTTTAGGGTCCAGCGGGGGCACAGATACGCAGTATTTT. The full variable domain, with the rest looked up from reference TRBV28 and TRBJ2-3, is DVKVTQSSRYLVKRTGEKVFLECVQDMDHENMFWYRQDPGLGLRLIYFSYDVKMKEKGDIPEGYSVSREKKERFSLILESASTNQTSMYLCASSLGSSGGTDTQYFGPGTRLTVL.

This chain links TRBV7-3 with TRBJ2-7; D is possibly TRBD2 (5 bases). Germline V gives CDR1 SGHTA, CDR2 FQGTGA. The CDR3 length is 14 residues. V dropped 3 bases and J dropped 2 bases, with 11 bases sitting between them. The CDR3 DNA is TGTGCCAGCAGCTTTAACAGCGGCCCCTACGAGCAGTACTTC. Translated, it gives CASSFNSGPYEQYF. The variable domain in full, with the rest retrieved from reference TRBV7-3 and TRBJ2-7, is GAGVSQTPSNKVTEKGKYVELRCDPISGHTALYWYRQSLGQGPEFLIYFQGTGAADDSGLPNDRFFAVRPEGSVSTLKIQRTERGDSAVYLCASSFNSGPYEQYFGPGTRLTVT.